Detailed here is one T cell receptor beta chain. Its antigen is still unknown. Trimming removed 3 bases at V and 7 bases at J, with 22 bases between. Germline CDR1 SGHNT, CDR2 YYREEE (reference sequence). The CDR3 spans 17 residues. TCRdb's table, derived via immunoSEQ multiplex PCR, lists solely in-frame clones and lacks some. Of 120,000 or so clones detected, roughly 91% appear once; the ten largest clones hold 2.8%. This specimen comes from a study of T cell responses to AZD1222 COVID-19 vaccine. Regarding the study as a whole: The breadth and depth of Spike-specific TCRs increased once two AZD1222 doses had been given. Spike-spanning, vaccine-associated CD4 TCRs were dominant at 160-218 and 743-854.

The source of this sequence is an adult in good health. Sample: peripheral blood, taken on day 0 of AZD1222 vaccination. The chain is built from TRBV5-4 and TRBJ1-4; D is unclear. CDR3: CASSSMSPREGSEKLFF. CDR3 nucleotides: TGTGCCAGCAGCTCCATGTCGCCTCGGGAAGGTTCTGAAAAACTGTTTTTT.